A selection of T cell receptor beta chains follows, all from one sample in a study of blood T cell repertoires in COVID-19. Sequenced by immunoSEQ multiplex PCR; TCRdb stores in-frame clones only, minus some. The repertoire holds hundreds of thousands of clones, with around 86% as singletons. Material for sequencing was peripheral blood. Receptors originate from a woman aged 25 to 45 with active or convalescent COVID-19. The CDR3 runs from the conserved cysteine through the conserved F or W.

CDR3,V
CASSLSGGHNNSPLHF,TRBV27
CASSRGSEAFF,TRBV6-5
CASSFQPAAGVSF,TRBV7-2
CASSLGGGNQPQHF,TRBV7-2
CASSSTGGYYEQYF,TRBV7-9
CASSLAGSYEQYF,TRBV5-1
CASSGSGMAPYTQYF,TRBV5-1
CSVTRQGGAKNIQYF,TRBV29-1
CASRPGTGRNTEAFF,TRBV16
CASSYSAGGRNTIYF,TRBV6-5
CASRVTDKSGYTF,TRBV6-5
CASSPRSIVWTGLSSGNTIYF,TRBV28
CASSDLSSEGGDTQYF,TRBV6-1
CARSPARDRAPEAFF,TRBV5-3
CATSNSNRGYNEQFF,TRBV27
CASSIAAKVTEAFF,TRBV19
CASSWGGLAGNTGELFF,TRBV5-4
CASSMVAGYSNQPQHF,TRBV19
CASSQDREGALEAFF,TRBV3-1/TRBV3-2
CASSLQETFDYGYTF,TRBV5-8
CASSISGGDYNEQFF,TRBV19
CAISESRGYTF,TRBV10-3
CASHTSSGRDNEQFF,TRBV2
CASSLGENTGELFF,TRBV5-5
CATSRGTSGTYEQYF,TRBV15
CASSRSLTGELFF,TRBV6-6
CASSRTQGAQGYTF,TRBV3-1/TRBV3-2
CASRPLIQGSEAFF,TRBV27
CAISESVTGPNNEQFF,TRBV10-3
CASSLSLSGLTGYTF,TRBV6-5